This entry features one T cell receptor (beta chain) sequence. This sample was taken from a study of OX40 agonist ivuxolimab in advanced cancers. The length of the CDR3 is 16 residues. Germline lookup yields CDR1 SGHNT and CDR2 YYREEE (reference sequence). The V end was cut by 4 bases, the J end by 5 bases, with 21 bases between. Measured with immunoSEQ multiplex PCR; TCRdb has only the in-frame clones, and not every one. Among 20,000 to 25,000 clones, around 87% were seen once, and the ten largest hold around 15%. This chain connects TRBV5-4 to TRBJ1-1; unclear D gene. The sample was CD4+ or CD8+ T cells sorted from blood, taken in a trial of the OX40 agonist ivuxolimab. This TCR derives from an adult with an advanced solid tumor such as melanoma, head and neck, liver or kidney cancer. The CDR3 here is CASSTYVRGVGTEAFF. The DNA of the CDR3 is TGTGCCAGCAGCACTTACGTACGGGGAGTAGGGACTGAAGCTTTCTTT.